The next 21 T cell receptor beta chains were all read from a single sample in a study of shared clonotypes between healthy human individuals. Libraries were prepared by immunoSEQ multiplex PCR; TCRdb keeps only in-frame clonotypes and omits some of them. The sample consists of about 1 million clones, about three quarters of them appearing once. Input material: memory CD4+ T cells sorted from blood. Subset noted: CD45RA-negative fraction. The receptors derive from a man younger than 35 in good health.

The chain recombines TRBV12-2 with TRBJ2-5; the D call of TRBD2 is as the table states it, not checked on the DNA. Gene TRBJ2-7 matches the end of the DNA better, so the J call may be wrong. TRBV12-2 is classified as a pseudogene. CDR3 length: 13 amino acids. CDR3 in amino acids: CASRLASLPEQYF. The DNA for the CDR3 is TGTGCAAGTCGCTTAGCATCCCTGCCCGAGCAGTACTTC.

This clone was seen more than once but under ten times. This sample includes further DNA sequences coding for the same CDR3. This chain joins TRBV19 and TRBJ2-2, with D hard to call. V was trimmed by 6 bases and J by 2 bases, leaving 4 bases between them. The CDR3 consists of 12 residues. From germline, CDR1 is LNHDA and CDR2 SQIVND (reference sequence). The CDR3 bases are TGTGCCAGTAGCCCTAACACCGGGGAGCTGTTTTTT. Residues: CASSPNTGELFF.

The CDR3 here is CSVAPQGLWANVLTF. The CDR3 coding sequence is TGCAGCGTTGCCCCCCAGGGACTCTGGGCCAACGTCCTGACTTTC. The gene calls are TRBV29-1 and TRBJ2-6, with D perhaps TRBD2 (6 bases). V was trimmed by 4 bases and J by 5 bases, leaving 15 bases between them. Germline CDR1 reads SQVTM; CDR2 reads ANQGSEA. This CDR3 region has 15 residues.

The chain has TRBV11-2 and TRBJ2-5; D uncertain. The CDR3 spans 14 residues. Germline V lookup: CDR1 SGHAT, CDR2 FQNNGV. V lost 5 bases to trimming and J lost 1 base, with 11 bases between them. The CDR3 spells CASSASWLQETQYF. DNA of the CDR3: TGTGCCAGCAGCGCCTCATGGCTCCAAGAGACCCAGTACTTC.

This chain connects TRBV7-8 to TRBJ2-7; D remains ambiguous. V gave up 5 bases and J gave up 1 base, with 6 bases separating them. The CDR3 sequence is 12 residues long. Germline lookup yields CDR1 SGHVS and CDR2 FQNEAQ. CDR3 amino acids: CASSTRSYEQYF. CDR3 bases: TGTGCCAGCAGCACCCGTTCCTACGAGCAGTACTTC.

The table lists this clone with many counts. V usage is TRBV5-1 and J usage is TRBJ2-1; 8 positions match TRBD2. CDR3 length: 17 residues. The V segment lost 2 bases and the J segment 0 bases; nucleotides outside the gene matches: 7. Germline V gene lookup returns CDR1 SGHRS and CDR2 YFSETQ. The CDR3, as DNA: TGCGCCAGCAGCTTTGGTAGCGGGGCCAGCTCCTACAATGAGCAGTTCTTC. Amino acid sequence: CASSFGSGASSYNEQFF.

Only a few counts were recorded for this clone. The chain has TRBV6-6 and TRBJ1-2; 7 nucleotides align to TRBD1. Germline V gene data show CDR1 as MNHNY and CDR2 as SVGAGI (reference sequence). The CDR3 runs 15 residues. After removal of 0 bases from V and 3 bases from J, the junction contained 4 bases not matched to a gene. The CDR3 loop is CASSYSDRVDYGYTF. For the CDR3, the DNA is TGTGCCAGCAGTTACTCCGACAGGGTGGACTATGGCTACACCTTC.

The chain couples TRBV15 to TRBJ1-2; tentatively, D is TRBD1 (5 bases). V lost 1 base, J lost 0 bases, and 12 bases lay in between. This CDR3 is built from 16 residues. Germline V CDR1 and CDR2: LNHNV, YYDKDF (reference sequence). The CDR3 region is CATSRAAGGTNYGYTF. DNA for the CDR3: TGTGCCACCAGCAGAGCCGCGGGGGGGACTAACTATGGCTACACCTTC.

V usage is TRBV10-3 and J usage is TRBJ2-5; the D is unclear. There are 14 residues in the CDR3. Germline CDR1 is ENHRY and CDR2 is SYGVKD. Deletions cut 0 bases from V and 5 bases from J, with 10 bases between. This CDR3 reads CAISESGLRETQYF. As DNA, the CDR3 is TGTGCCATCAGTGAGTCGGGTCTTAGGGAGACCCAGTACTTC.

Notes on this clone: The sample has other DNA sequences that encode this CDR3 too. The gene calls are TRBV30 and TRBJ2-2, with D perhaps TRBD1 (6 bases). Germline assignment: CDR1 GTSNPN and CDR2 SVGIG (reference sequence). The V end was cut by 3 bases, the J end by 1 base, with 9 bases between. There are 14 residues in the CDR3. The CDR3 DNA is TGTGCCTGGAGCCCGGGACAGAACACCGGGGAGCTGTTTTTT. Protein sequence: CAWSPGQNTGELFF.

The chain carries TRBV5-4 and TRBJ1-4; the D is unclear. The CDR3 length is 14 residues. V was shortened by 0 bases and J by 8 bases, with 11 bases between the two germline ends. CDR1 and CDR2 (germline): SGHNT, YYREEE (reference sequence). CDR3 in amino acids: CASSLDTVTEKLFF. The CDR3, as DNA: TGTGCCAGCAGCTTGGATACAGTTACCGAAAAACTGTTTTTT.

The chain recombines TRBV7-9 with TRBJ2-3, with TRBD1 matching over 7 bases. With V trimmed by 4 bases and J by 3 bases, 10 bases remained unmatched. The CDR3 spans 16 residues. Germline-derived CDR1 and CDR2 are SEHNR and FQNEAQ (reference sequence). DNA of the CDR3: TGTGCCAGCAGCTCAAACAGGGGTCGGGGAACAGATACGCAGTATTTT. Amino acids: CASSSNRGRGTDTQYF.

As to this clone: At one boundary the junction diverges from the germline segment, which might be a read error. The genes are TRBV6-1 and TRBJ2-7; 11 nucleotides align to TRBD2. Germline V gives CDR1 MNHNS, CDR2 SASEGT. The CDR3 loop spans 14 amino acids. The CDR3 is CASKLAGGAYEQYF. The DNA of the CDR3 is TGCGCCAGCAAGCTAGCGGGGGGCGCCTACGAGCAGTACTTC.

The chain couples TRBV7-2 to TRBJ1-5, with no clear D. With 1 base removed from V and 4 bases from J, the gap between germline ends came to 8 bases. The CDR3 is 14 amino acids. CDR1 is SGHTA and CDR2 is FQGNSA in the germline V gene. The CDR3 nucleotides read TGTGCCAGCAGCTTAGTCCCCGTTAATCAGCCCCAGCATTTT. This gives the protein CASSLVPVNQPQHF.

The chain uses TRBV18 and TRBJ2-3, with D perhaps being TRBD1 or TRBD2 (6 bases each). The germline V gene has CDR1 KGHSH and CDR2 LQKENI. V lost 6 bases and J 2 bases, leaving 9 bases between the germline ends. There are 13 residues in the CDR3. This CDR3 is CASSSGATDTQYF. The CDR3 DNA sequence: TGTGCCAGCTCCTCGGGGGCCACAGATACGCAGTATTTT.

The chain couples TRBV6-5 to TRBJ1-2; D is undetermined. This CDR3 has 13 amino acids. The ends were cut back, 6 bases at V and 10 bases at J, with 18 bases in the middle. Germline CDR1 MNHEY, CDR2 SVGAGI. Written as DNA, the CDR3 is TGTGCCAGCAGAGTATATACAGCGAGCGACTACACCTTC. It is translated as CASRVYTASDYTF.

The chain carries TRBV9 and TRBJ2-7, with D perhaps matching TRBD1 (6 bases). Germline loops: CDR1 SGDLS, CDR2 YYNGEE. The CDR3 contains 15 residues. V dropped 3 bases and J dropped 7 bases, with 20 bases sitting between them. CDR3: CASSGGGLLGEEQYF. DNA of the CDR3: TGTGCCAGCAGCGGAGGGGGTCTCCTCGGGGAGGAGCAGTACTTC.

The chain links TRBV7-2 to TRBJ1-1, with D possibly matching TRBD1 (5 bases). This CDR3 has 17 amino acids. The V end was cut by 1 base, the J end by 5 bases, with 20 bases between. Germline CDR1 reads SGHTA; CDR2 reads FQGNSA. The CDR3 sequence is CASSLGEDGLKGTEAFF. The CDR3, as DNA: TGTGCCAGCAGCTTAGGAGAGGACGGCCTGAAGGGGACTGAAGCTTTCTTT.

This chain connects TRBV5-6 to TRBJ2-2; D call uncertain. The V gene lost 0 bases and the J gene lost 4 bases, with 10 bases spanning the gap. The germline gives CDR1 SGHDT, CDR2 YYEEEE. The CDR3 runs 15 residues. CDR3 amino acids: CASSLGWVGTGELFF. CDR3 nucleotides: TGTGCCAGCAGCTTGGGGTGGGTCGGCACCGGGGAGCTGTTTTTT. The full variable domain, with the rest looked up from reference TRBV5-6 and TRBJ2-2, is DAGVTQSPTHLIKTRGQQVTLRCSPKSGHDTVSWYQQALGQGPQFIFQYYEEEERQRGNFPDRFSGHQFPNYSSELNVNALLLGDSALYLCASSLGWVGTGELFFGEGSRLTVL.

The V gene is TRBV6-5, the J gene TRBJ1-6, with no clear D. Trimming left V 2 bases short and J 8 bases short, with 7 bases between. Germline V gene sequence: CDR1 MNHEY, CDR2 SVGAGI. The CDR3 has 13 amino acids. The CDR3 region is CASSYRADSPLHF. The CDR3, as DNA: TGTGCCAGCAGTTACCGGGCTGATTCACCCCTCCACTTT.

This clone was counted a few times. The V and J genes are TRBV5-1 and TRBJ1-1; no reliable D call. V was cut by 0 bases and J by 1 base, with 10 bases left in between. The CDR3 contains 15 residues. The germline CDR1 and CDR2 sequences are SGHRS and YFSETQ. The CDR3 DNA sequence: TGCGCCAGCAGCTTGGGGGCGGGGAAGAACACTGAAGCTTTCTTT. Translation gives CASSLGAGKNTEAFF.